This TCR beta chain was captured in a study of blood T cell repertoires in COVID-19. The ends were cut back, 1 base at V and 5 bases at J, with 9 bases in the middle. Looked up from germline, CDR1 is LNHDA and CDR2 is SQIVND (reference sequence). This CDR3 has 14 amino acids. The count of this clone is one. Profiled with immunoSEQ multiplex PCR; TCRdb holds only in-frame clones, not every one. The sample comprises about 160,000 clones, approximately 90% of which are singletons, and about 2.5% rests with the top ten. Source material: peripheral blood. The chain employs TRBV19 and TRBJ1-5, with D uncertain. The sequence was collected from a young man with acute or convalescent COVID-19. The CDR3 DNA reads TGTGCCAGTAGTATAGGTGCGGGGTATCAGCCCCAGCATTTT. This translates into CASSIGAGYQPQHF.